This is a list of T cell receptor beta chains from one sample in a study of blood T cell repertoires in COVID-19. The assay was immunoSEQ multiplex PCR, and TCRdb's table has in-frame clones only and misses some. The repertoire holds about 220,000 clones, with around 90% as singletons. The sample taken for sequencing was PBMCs or T cells enriched from blood (not recorded which). The receptors were gathered from a woman aged 50 to 65 with acute COVID-19. Both conserved end residues are part of each CDR3. D genes are given only for firm matches. Rows give clone size only sometimes, using once, few, many, or a class for an expanded clone.

TGTGCCTGGAGTGTACAGGGACGTTCCTATAATTCACCCCTCCACTTT,CAWSVQGRSYNSPLHF,NA,TRBV30,TRBJ1-6,16,NA
TGTGCCAGCTCGTCTCAGGGGGGCAGCAATCAGCCCCAGCATTTT,CASSSQGGSNQPQHF,once,TRBV18,TRBJ1-5,15,TRBD1
TGTGGCGCGGCAACTAATGAAAAACTGTTTTTT,CGAATNEKLFF,NA,TRBV28,TRBJ1-4,11,NA
TGTGCCAGCAGCGCCCGCGACCAGACAGGGGACGGTGGGTCCCAGCATTTT,CASSARDQTGDGGSQHF,NA,TRBV9,TRBJ1-5,17,TRBD1
TGTGCCTGGAGTACGCTCCCTCCCAGACAGGGGAGCTATGGCTACACCTTC,CAWSTLPPRQGSYGYTF,NA,TRBV30,TRBJ1-2,17,TRBD1
TGTGCCAGCCGGGGTGGGCAGGCTAGCGGGAACAATGAGCAGTTCTTC,CASRGGQASGNNEQFF,NA,TRBV28,TRBJ2-1,16,TRBD2
TGCGCCAGCAGCCAAGATGATAGCGACCGCGAGCAGTACTTC,CASSQDDSDREQYF,NA,TRBV4-1,TRBJ2-7,14,NA
TGTGCCAGCAGCTTAGAGTGGAGAACCTACGAGCAGTACTTC,CASSLEWRTYEQYF,NA,TRBV7-6,TRBJ2-7,14,NA
TGTGCCAGCAGCGACAGGGCCGCAGGCTACACCTTC,CASSDRAAGYTF,once,TRBV27,TRBJ1-2,12,TRBD1
TGTGCCAGCAGTTCGAGGACTTTAGAAAGTGAGCAGTTCTTC,CASSSRTLESEQFF,NA,TRBV7-2,TRBJ2-1,14,NA
TGTGCCAGCAGCCAAGACTTTAGCGGGAGAAAAGCCGAGCAGTACTTC,CASSQDFSGRKAEQYF,once,TRBV4-2,TRBJ2-7,16,TRBD2
TGCGCCAGCAGCTTGGGGTGGACTAGCGGAAATGAGCAGTTCTTC,CASSLGWTSGNEQFF,NA,TRBV5-1,TRBJ2-1,15,TRBD2
TGTGCCAGCAGCCTACCGGACAGGGGGCTTGAGCGAGGCAAAAACATTCAGTACTTC,CASSLPDRGLERGKNIQYF,NA,TRBV28,TRBJ2-4,19,TRBD1
TGCGCCAGCAGCTTCGGGACAGGTGAGAACACTGAAGCTTTCTTT,CASSFGTGENTEAFF,NA,TRBV5-1,TRBJ1-1,15,TRBD1
TGTGCCAGCAGCCCTAGGACTAGCAGAAACACCGGGGAGCTGTTTTTT,CASSPRTSRNTGELFF,NA,TRBV7-2,TRBJ2-2,16,TRBD2
TGCGCCAGCAGCCCCAGACGGGAGCACGAGCAGTACTTC,CASSPRREHEQYF,NA,TRBV5-1,TRBJ2-7,13,NA
TGTGCCAGCAGCTTGGGGGGGACTAGCGGAAACAATGAGCAGTTCTTC,CASSLGGTSGNNEQFF,once,TRBV5-4,TRBJ2-1,16,TRBD2
TGTGCCAGTAGTCAGGGCGGTCCAGGGGGCTCTGGCTACACCTTC,CASSQGGPGGSGYTF,NA,TRBV19,TRBJ1-2,15,TRBD1
TGTGCCAGCAGCCTTTCTAGCGGCTCGAGGAACGAGCAGTACTTC,CASSLSSGSRNEQYF,NA,TRBV4-2,TRBJ2-7,15,TRBD2
TGTGCCAGCAGCGGTAGCCCCAGCGGGAGGCCGACCTACGAGCAGTACTTC,CASSGSPSGRPTYEQYF,NA,TRBV9,TRBJ2-7,17,TRBD2
TGTGCCAGCAGTGTTGTCGGGATAGAAAAACTGTTTTTT,CASSVVGIEKLFF,NA,TRBV2,TRBJ1-4,13,NA
TGTGCCAGCAGCGTCCAGACAGGGACTAATGAAAAACTGTTTTTT,CASSVQTGTNEKLFF,NA,TRBV9,TRBJ1-4,15,TRBD1
TGTGCCAGCAGTTACTCGGCAGGGTTCAGGACAGATACGCAGTATTTT,CASSYSAGFRTDTQYF,NA,TRBV6-5,TRBJ2-3,16,NA
TGTGCCATCAGTCCCAATTATGGCTACACCTTC,CAISPNYGYTF,NA,TRBV10-3,TRBJ1-2,11,NA
TGTGCCAGCTCACCACCGACTAGCGGGGGATACAATGAGCAGTTCTTC,CASSPPTSGGYNEQFF,NA,TRBV18,TRBJ2-1,16,TRBD2
TGTGCCAGCCGCGCCACATCGGCGGGATACAATGAGCAGTTCTTC,CASRATSAGYNEQFF,NA,TRBV3-1/TRBV3-2,TRBJ2-1,15,NA
TGTGCCAGCAGCTTAGAGACACCAATCAATCAGCCCCAGCATTTT,CASSLETPINQPQHF,NA,TRBV7-2,TRBJ1-5,15,NA
TGTGCCAGCAGCTTAGCGGGGAGCGGGAGGGCCGGGGAGACCCAGTACTTC,CASSLAGSGRAGETQYF,NA,TRBV7-2,TRBJ2-5,17,TRBD2
TGTGCCAGCAGTGGTAGCGGGAGCTTGCCAGATACGCAGTATTTT,CASSGSGSLPDTQYF,NA,TRBV2,TRBJ2-3,15,TRBD2
TGTGCCAGCAGCTTGGAACTGGGGGCGGCCCTCATGAACACTGAAGCTTTCTTT,CASSLELGAALMNTEAFF,NA,TRBV5-6,TRBJ1-1,18,NA
TGTGCCAGCAGTTCGGGTCAATCGTCTGGGGCCAACGTCCTGACTTTC,CASSSGQSSGANVLTF,NA,TRBV28,TRBJ2-6,16,NA
TGTGCCAGCAGTTACGAGGGAATGAACACTGAAGCTTTCTTT,CASSYEGMNTEAFF,NA,TRBV6-5,TRBJ1-1,14,NA